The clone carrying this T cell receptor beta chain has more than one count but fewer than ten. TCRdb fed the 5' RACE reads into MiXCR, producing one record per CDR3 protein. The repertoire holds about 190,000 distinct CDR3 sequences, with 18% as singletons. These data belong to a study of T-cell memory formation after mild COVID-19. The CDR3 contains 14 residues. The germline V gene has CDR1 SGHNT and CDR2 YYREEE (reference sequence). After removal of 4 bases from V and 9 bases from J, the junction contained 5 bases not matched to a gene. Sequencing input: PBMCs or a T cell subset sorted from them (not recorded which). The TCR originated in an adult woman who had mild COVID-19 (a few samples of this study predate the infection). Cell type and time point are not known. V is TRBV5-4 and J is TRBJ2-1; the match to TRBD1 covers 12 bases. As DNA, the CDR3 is TGTGCCAGCAGCAAGGGACAGGGGGCTTCTGAGCAGTTCTTC. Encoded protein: CASSKGQGASEQFF.